One and the same sample provided the 22 T cell receptor beta chains below, sequenced in a study of T cell repertoires in cytomegalovirus infection. TCRdb analysed the reads with MiXCR anew, one entry per CDR3 protein. The top ten hold approximately 53% of the sample, which has 35,000 to 55,000 distinct CDR3 sequences, around 18% seen once. Antigen specificity for these receptors is unknown. The material sequenced was CD8+ T cells from cultured PBMCs, taken from culture after CMV antigen stimulation. Every receptor here comes from a human donor in good health (CMV status not recorded). Some clones in this sample may be carry-over from other donors' samples.

This clonotype appeared a few times. The V and J genes are TRBV19 and TRBJ1-1; D call uncertain. The CDR3 runs 15 residues. V was pared by 4 bases and J by 1 base, with 13 bases between. CDR1 and CDR2 from the germline V gene are LNHDA and SQIVND (reference sequence). DNA of the CDR3: TGTGCCAGTAGTAGCCCCCAGATGCAGAACACTGAAGCTTTCTTT. Its translation is CASSSPQMQNTEAFF. Full variable domain (rest looked up from reference TRBV19 and TRBJ1-1): DGGITQSPKYLFRKEGQNVTLSCEQNLNHDAMYWYRQDPGQGLRLIYYSQIVNDFQKGDIAEGYSVSREKKESFPLTVTSAQKNPTAFYLCASSSPQMQNTEAFFGQGTRLTVV.

The chain employs TRBV6-5 and TRBJ2-5, with 13 nucleotides matching TRBD2. The germline V gene has CDR1 MNHEY and CDR2 SVGAGI. The V gene end was trimmed by 6 bases and the J gene end by 4 bases; junction bases not matched to a gene: 5. This CDR3 comprises 15 residues. The CDR3 DNA sequence: TGTGCCAGCAGCTCGGGACTAGCGGGATTAGAGACCCAGTACTTC. It translates to CASSSGLAGLETQYF.

The chain couples TRBV28 to TRBJ2-7; possibly TRBD1 for D (6 bases). V lost 11 bases, J lost 4 bases, and 18 bases lay in between. The CDR3 consists of 13 residues. Germline CDR1 reads MDHEN; CDR2 reads SYDVKM. The CDR3 protein is CAAGAGDRYEQYF. The CDR3 nucleotides read TGTGCCGCAGGGGCCGGGGATCGGTACGAGCAGTACTTC.

The chain links TRBV5-1 to TRBJ2-5, with D uncertain. There are 11 residues in the CDR3. Germline CDR1 is SGHRS and CDR2 is YFSETQ. V was trimmed by 6 bases and J by 1 base, leaving 4 bases between them. The CDR3 here is CASNSQETQYF. The CDR3 coding sequence is TGCGCCAGCAACAGCCAAGAGACCCAGTACTTC. The full variable domain, completed using reference TRBV5-1 and TRBJ2-5, is KAGVTQTPRYLIKTRGQQVTLSCSPISGHRSVSWYQQTPGQGLQFLFEYFSETQRNKGNFPGRFSGRQFSNSRSEMNVSTLELGDSALYLCASNSQETQYFGPGTRLLVL.

The V call is TRBV5-5, the J call TRBJ1-1; D not resolved. Trimming pared 2 bases from V and 1 base from J, leaving 9 bases between. Germline CDR1 reads SGHKS; CDR2 reads YYEKEE (reference sequence). The CDR3 is 14 amino acids. This CDR3 reads CASSLPRKNTEAFF. The CDR3 nucleotides read TGTGCCAGCAGCTTACCCAGGAAGAACACTGAAGCTTTCTTT.

This clonotype was seen a few times. The V gene is TRBV29-1, the J gene TRBJ2-5; D might be TRBD2 (5 bases). Deletions cut 3 bases from V and 1 base from J, with 9 bases between. CDR1 SQVTM and CDR2 ANQGSEA come from the germline V gene. This CDR3 is built from 13 residues. CDR3 in DNA: TGCAGCGTTGACGCGGGTTTCCAAGAGACCCAGTACTTC. This encodes CSVDAGFQETQYF.

V is TRBV9 and J is TRBJ1-2; the match to TRBD1 covers 9 bases. V lost 4 bases, J lost 4 bases, and 14 bases stayed unmatched. CDR3 length: 17 residues. Looked up from germline, CDR1 is SGDLS and CDR2 is YYNGEE. The CDR3: CASSLSTGGNYSYGYTF. CDR3 sequence (DNA): TGTGCCAGCAGCTTGTCGACAGGGGGAAACTACTCCTATGGCTACACCTTC.

Only a few counts were recorded for this clonotype. The V call is TRBV12-3 or TRBV12-4, the J call TRBJ1-1; D possibly corresponds to TRBD1 (5 bases). Trimming removed 8 bases at V and 2 bases at J, with 18 bases between. This CDR3 is built from 15 residues. The CDR3 region has the DNA TGTGCCAGCTCCAGGGTTTACGATGGAAACACTGAAGCTTTCTTT. Protein sequence: CASSRVYDGNTEAFF.

This clonotype was counted at least ten times. This chain connects TRBV2 to TRBJ2-3, with a weak D call TRBD2 (6 bases). The V gene's germline CDR1 is SNHLY and CDR2 FYNNEI. Trimming pared 11 bases from V and 1 base from J, leaving 16 bases between. CDR3 length: 14 amino acids. CDR3 bases: TGTGCCGCTTCCCCGGGACTTCGCACAGATACGCAGTATTTT. Translation gives CAASPGLRTDTQYF.

This clonotype was detected only a few times. The V call is TRBV3-1, the J call TRBJ2-7; D gene ambiguous. The CDR3 totals 11 residues. Germline CDR1 is LGHDT and CDR2 is YNNKEL (reference sequence). V was clipped by 5 bases and J by 4 bases, with 6 bases between them. The CDR3 nucleotides are TGTGCCAGCAGCGACAAGTACGAGCAGTACTTC. Its translation is CASSDKYEQYF.

Comment on this clonotype: This may be a read error, as it is one base from a much larger clone. The V gene is TRBV7-6, the J gene TRBJ2-3; either TRBD1 or TRBD2 may fit D (5 bases each). Trimming cost V 1 base and J 7 bases, with 9 bases left between them. This CDR3 region has 13 residues. Germline V lookup: CDR1 SGHVS, CDR2 FNYEAQ. The CDR3 region has the DNA TGTGCCAGCAGCTTAGGGGGGTTGAATACGCAGTATTTT. Translating it yields CASSLGGLNTQYF.

The sample holds a few counts of this clonotype. The V and J genes are TRBV25-1 and TRBJ2-1, with 8 bases that match TRBD1. CDR1 is MGHDK and CDR2 is SYGVNS in the germline V gene. Unmatched junction bases numbered 10, after V lost 7 bases and J lost 5 bases. This CDR3 comprises 15 residues. This chain's CDR3 is CASTLTGTGNNEQFF. The CDR3, as DNA: TGTGCCAGCACCTTAACCGGGACAGGTAACAATGAGCAGTTCTTC. Full variable domain (missing parts from reference TRBV25-1 and TRBJ2-1): EADIYQTPRYLVIGTGKKITLECSQTMGHDKMYWYQQDPGMELHLIHYSYGVNSTEKGDLSSESTVSRIRTEHFPLTLESARPSHTSQYLCASTLTGTGNNEQFFGPGTRLTVL.

This clonotype was picked up many times. The chain has TRBV29-1 and TRBJ2-7, with a possible D match to TRBD2 (6 bases). There are 14 residues in the CDR3. V lost 6 bases to trimming and J lost 3 bases, with 18 bases between them. Germline V gene lookup returns CDR1 SQVTM and CDR2 ANQGSEA. This chain's CDR3 is CSVSTGEDLYEQYF. DNA of the CDR3: TGCAGCGTCTCAACGGGGGAGGACCTCTACGAGCAGTACTTC.

This clonotype was observed a few times. The chain has TRBV7-9 and TRBJ2-1; D may be TRBD1 (8 bases). Trimming took off 7 bases at V and 4 bases at J, with 14 bases between the two ends. Germline V gene lookup returns CDR1 SEHNR and CDR2 FQNEAQ (reference sequence). This CDR3 is built from 14 residues. CDR3 in DNA: TGTGCCAGCACCGGACAGGGAGGGTACAATGAGCAGTTCTTC. Its protein is CASTGQGGYNEQFF.

J is TRBJ2-1 and V is TRBV2; TRBD1 agrees at 10 bases. Germline V gene data show CDR1 as SNHLY and CDR2 as FYNNEI. This CDR3 has 14 residues. Losses at the gene ends were 8 bases for V and 2 bases for J; bases not matched to a gene: 3. The CDR3 coding sequence is TGTGCCAGCGGGGGACAGGGGACCTACAATGAGCAGTTCTTC. This sequence encodes CASGGQGTYNEQFF.

This clonotype was recorded a few times. The gene calls are TRBV6-5 and TRBJ1-5; 7 nucleotides line up with TRBD1. This CDR3 contains 14 residues. Germline V gives CDR1 MNHEY, CDR2 SVGAGI. The ends lost 6 bases at V and 0 bases at J; junction bases unmatched: 2. CDR3 in DNA: TGTGCCAGCAGGGGGACAGATAGCAATCAGCCCCAGCATTTT. It specifies CASRGTDSNQPQHF.

This clonotype was recorded at least ten times. The chain combines TRBV4-3 with TRBJ2-1, with no clear D. Germline CDR1 is LGHNA and CDR2 is YSLEER. This CDR3 spans 15 amino acids. Deletions cut 1 base from V and 3 bases from J, with 10 bases between. The CDR3 DNA follows: TGCGCCAGCAGCCAAGCTATTAAGGGCTACAATGAGCAGTTCTTC. It encodes CASSQAIKGYNEQFF.

Written as DNA, the CDR3 is TGTGCCAGCAGCTTGGCGGCGTCGACAGGAGAACTCTATGGCTACACCTTC. It yields the protein CASSLAASTGELYGYTF. The rearrangement joins TRBV5-5 to TRBJ1-2; perhaps TRBD1 as D (6 bases). The CDR3 extends over 17 amino acids. Trimming left V 0 bases short and J 4 bases short, with 19 bases between. Germline assignment: CDR1 SGHKS and CDR2 YYEKEE (reference sequence).

This clonotype was observed a handful of times. This chain joins TRBV9 and TRBJ2-3; possible D gene TRBD2, 6 bases. Per germline, CDR1 SGDLS and CDR2 YYNGEE. This CDR3 is built from 16 residues. Trimming took off 4 bases at V and 2 bases at J, with 17 bases between the two ends. DNA of the CDR3: TGTGCCAGCAGCCCCCTTAGAGGAGGGGACACAGATACGCAGTATTTT. It translates to CASSPLRGGDTDTQYF.

This clonotype was seen a few times. The chain uses TRBV3-1 and TRBJ2-7; 7 bases fit TRBD2. CDR3 length: 16 amino acids. V dropped 8 bases and J dropped 2; count of bases not matched to a gene: 15. The germline CDR1 and CDR2 sequences are LGHDT and YNNKEL (reference sequence). The CDR3 nucleotides are TGTGCCAGCTCCCTGGGGACGGGAGGAGCCGCCTACGAGCAGTACTTC. Residues: CASSLGTGGAAYEQYF.

A word on this clonotype: This sequence may be a read error, since a much larger clone differs from it by one base. The rearrangement links TRBV7-2 to TRBJ2-7; 9 nucleotides align to TRBD1. Trimming took 10 bases from V and 1 from J; bases not matched to a gene: 11. Germline assignment: CDR1 SGHTA and CDR2 FQGNSA. The CDR3 is 15 amino acids. The DNA of the CDR3 is TGTGCCAACACCTTGTCGGGACAGGGTTCCTACGAGCAGTACTTC. Translated: CANTLSGQGSYEQYF.

This sequence joins TRBV11-2 and TRBJ2-3; TRBD2 agrees at 13 bases. J lost 5 bases, V lost 2 bases, and 10 bases had no gene match. The V gene's germline CDR1 is SGHAT and CDR2 FQNNGV. This CDR3 contains 18 residues. CDR3 region: CASSLTSGRALAGDTQYF. DNA for the CDR3: TGTGCCAGCAGCTTAACTAGCGGGAGGGCCCTAGCCGGAGATACGCAGTATTTT.